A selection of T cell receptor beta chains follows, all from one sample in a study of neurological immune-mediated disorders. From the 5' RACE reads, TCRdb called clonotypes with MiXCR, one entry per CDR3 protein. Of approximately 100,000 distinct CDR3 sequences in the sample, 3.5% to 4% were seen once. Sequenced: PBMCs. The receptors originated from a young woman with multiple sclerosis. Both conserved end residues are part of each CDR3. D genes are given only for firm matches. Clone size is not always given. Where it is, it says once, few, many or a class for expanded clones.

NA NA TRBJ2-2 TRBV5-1 CASTGTPPAGELFF TGCGCCAGCACCGGGACCCCGCCAGCCGGGGAGCTGTTTTTT
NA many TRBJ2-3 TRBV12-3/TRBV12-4 CASSSGRGTDTQYF TGTGCCAGCAGCTCCGGCCGCGGGACAGATACGCAGTATTTT
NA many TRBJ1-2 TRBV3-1 CASSQDLGDDYGYTF TGTGCCAGCAGCCAAGATTTGGGGGATGACTATGGCTACACCTTC
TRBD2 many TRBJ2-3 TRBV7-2 CASSLGTSGEGGTDTQYF TGTGCCAGCAGCCTGGGGACTAGCGGGGAGGGCGGCACAGATACGCAGTATTTT
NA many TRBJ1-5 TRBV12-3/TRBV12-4 CASSLAYTLSNQPQHF TGTGCCAGCAGTTTAGCTTATACCCTTAGCAATCAGCCCCAGCATTTT
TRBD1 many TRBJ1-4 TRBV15 CATSRVRDRGPATNEKLFF TGTGCCACCAGCAGAGTGAGGGACAGGGGACCTGCAACTAATGAAAAACTGTTTTTT
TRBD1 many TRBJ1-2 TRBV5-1 CASSAGPGQSYGYTF TGCGCCAGCAGCGCCGGACCGGGACAGTCCTATGGCTACACCTTC
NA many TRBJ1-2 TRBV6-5 CASSYSMMGSYGYTF TGTGCCAGCAGTTACTCGATGATGGGGAGCTATGGCTACACCTTC
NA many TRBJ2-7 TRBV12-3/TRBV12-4 CASSTPGPASHEQYF TGTGCCAGCAGCACTCCGGGCCCGGCCTCCCACGAGCAGTACTTC
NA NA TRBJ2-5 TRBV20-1 CSARRQETQYF TGCAGTGCTAGAAGACAAGAGACCCAGTACTTC
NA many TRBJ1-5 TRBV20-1 CSARASPGFGNQPQHF TGCAGTGCTAGAGCCTCCCCGGGGTTTGGCAATCAGCCCCAGCATTTT
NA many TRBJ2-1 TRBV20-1 CSAREREYEQFF TGCAGTGCTAGAGAGAGAGAATATGAGCAGTTCTTC
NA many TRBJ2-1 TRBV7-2 CASSLAGGAYNEQFF TGTGCCAGCAGCTTAGCGGGAGGCGCCTACAATGAGCAGTTCTTC
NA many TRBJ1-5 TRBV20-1 CSAQEPSNQPQHF TGCAGTGCGCAGGAGCCTAGCAATCAGCCCCAGCATTTT
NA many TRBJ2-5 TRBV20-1 CSARVLEGTQYF TGCAGTGCTAGAGTTTTAGAGGGGACCCAGTACTTC
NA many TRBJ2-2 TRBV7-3 CATTRAGGDTGELFF TGTGCCACTACGCGGGCAGGGGGGGACACCGGGGAGCTGTTTTTT
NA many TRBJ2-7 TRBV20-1 CSARSWQSPYEQYF TGCAGTGCTAGATCGTGGCAGAGTCCCTACGAGCAGTACTTC
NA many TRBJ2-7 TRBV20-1 CSARDLKGGRDEQYF TGCAGTGCTAGAGATCTAAAAGGGGGTCGGGACGAGCAGTACTTC
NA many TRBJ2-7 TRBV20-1 CSARDQLDYEQYF TGCAGTGCTAGAGATCAACTAGATTACGAGCAGTACTTC
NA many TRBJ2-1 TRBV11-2 CASSLGGGWSSSYNEQFF TGTGCCAGCAGCTTAGGGGGAGGTTGGAGCAGCTCCTACAATGAGCAGTTCTTC
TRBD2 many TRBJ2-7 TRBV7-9 CASSLVGTSSYEQYF TGTGCCAGCAGCTTAGTCGGGACTAGCTCCTACGAGCAGTACTTC
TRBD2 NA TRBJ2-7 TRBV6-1 CASSEALTSGRKEQYF TGTGCCAGCAGTGAAGCTTTGACTAGCGGGAGGAAAGAGCAGTACTTC
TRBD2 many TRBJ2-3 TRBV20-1 CSALAVDTDTQYF TGCAGCGCACTAGCGGTGGACACAGATACGCAGTATTTT
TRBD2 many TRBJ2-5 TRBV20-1 CSAELASYQETQYF TGCAGTGCCGAACTAGCGTCCTACCAAGAGACCCAGTACTTC
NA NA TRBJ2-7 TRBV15 CATARGWEPYEQYF TGTGCCACCGCCCGGGGTTGGGAGCCGTACGAGCAGTACTTC
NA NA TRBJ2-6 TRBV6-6 CASSSETNSGANVLTF TGTGCCAGCAGTTCGGAGACAAACTCTGGGGCCAACGTCCTGACTTTC
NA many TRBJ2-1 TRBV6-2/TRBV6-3 CASSYSGEYNEQFF TGTGCCAGCAGTTACTCTGGGGAATACAATGAGCAGTTCTTC
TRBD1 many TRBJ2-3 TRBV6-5 CASSYSTGLARGSGTDTQYF TGTGCCAGCAGTTACTCGACAGGGCTAGCAAGGGGGTCGGGCACAGATACGCAGTATTTT
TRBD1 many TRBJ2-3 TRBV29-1 CSVDRGSDTQYF TGCAGCGTTGACAGGGGGAGTGATACGCAGTATTTT
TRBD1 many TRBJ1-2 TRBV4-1 CASSQVGQGAPGYTF TGCGCCAGCAGCCAAGTCGGACAGGGGGCACCTGGCTACACCTTC
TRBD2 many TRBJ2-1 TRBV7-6 CASSQTSGRATYNEQFF TGTGCCAGCAGCCAGACTAGCGGGAGGGCCACATACAATGAGCAGTTCTTC
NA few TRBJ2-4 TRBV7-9 CASSLGGSGAKNIQYF TGTGCCAGCAGCTTAGGAGGCTCTGGGGCCAAAAACATTCAGTACTTC
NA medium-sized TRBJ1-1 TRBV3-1 CASSQEDWGSTTEAFF TGTGCCAGCAGCCAAGAGGATTGGGGTTCGACCACTGAAGCTTTCTTT
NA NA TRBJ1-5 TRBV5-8 CASQHQGYNQPQHF TGTGCCAGCCAGCACCAGGGGTACAATCAGCCCCAGCATTTT
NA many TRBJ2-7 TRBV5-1 CASSWGRGAPYEQYF TGCGCCAGCAGCTGGGGCAGAGGTGCCCCCTACGAGCAGTACTTC
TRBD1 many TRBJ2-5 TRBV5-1 CASSSTGAETQYF TGCGCCAGCAGCTCTACAGGGGCAGAGACCCAGTACTTC
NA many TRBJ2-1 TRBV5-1 CASSSKGRGYEQFF TGCGCCAGCAGCTCCAAAGGTCGGGGGTATGAGCAGTTCTTC
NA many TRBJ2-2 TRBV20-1 CSAREDSLNTGELFF TGCAGTGCTAGAGAGGACAGCCTGAACACCGGGGAGCTGTTTTTT
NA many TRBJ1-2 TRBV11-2 CASSFGSYGYTF TGTGCCAGCAGCTTCGGCAGCTATGGCTACACCTTC
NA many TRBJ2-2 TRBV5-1 CASRETQTGELFF TGCGCCAGCAGAGAGACCCAGACCGGGGAGCTGTTTTTT
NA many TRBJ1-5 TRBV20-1 CSARSGTVNNQPQHF TGCAGTGCTAGAAGCGGCACGGTCAACAATCAGCCCCAGCATTTT
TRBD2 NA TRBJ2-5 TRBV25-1 CASSESGTSGMGETQYF TGTGCCAGCAGTGAAAGTGGAACTAGCGGGATGGGAGAGACCCAGTACTTC
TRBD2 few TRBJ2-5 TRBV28 CASSHRLAGGETQYF TGTGCCAGCAGCCATCGACTAGCGGGAGGAGAGACCCAGTACTTC
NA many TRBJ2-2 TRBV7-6 CASSLEWGITGELFF TGTGCCAGCAGCTTAGAGTGGGGGATCACCGGGGAGCTGTTTTTT
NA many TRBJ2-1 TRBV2 CASMKGTISYNEQFF TGTGCCAGTATGAAGGGAACAATCTCCTACAATGAGCAGTTCTTC
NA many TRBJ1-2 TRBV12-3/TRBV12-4 CASSLGDGYTF TGTGCCAGCAGTTTGGGGGATGGCTACACCTTC
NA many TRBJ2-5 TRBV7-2 CASSRSSQETQYF TGTGCCAGCAGCCGGTCGTCCCAAGAGACCCAGTACTTC
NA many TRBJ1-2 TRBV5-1 CASSLQGLNYGYTF TGCGCCAGCAGCTTGCAAGGCCTAAACTATGGCTACACCTTC
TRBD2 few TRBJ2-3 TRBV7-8 CASSLGRGSGGPSVNTDTQYF TGTGCCAGCAGCTTGGGACGGGGTAGCGGGGGCCCTTCGGTTAACACAGATACGCAGTATTTT
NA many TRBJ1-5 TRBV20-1 CSAYLAGGNQPQHF TGCAGTGCTTACCTCGCGGGTGGCAATCAGCCCCAGCATTTT